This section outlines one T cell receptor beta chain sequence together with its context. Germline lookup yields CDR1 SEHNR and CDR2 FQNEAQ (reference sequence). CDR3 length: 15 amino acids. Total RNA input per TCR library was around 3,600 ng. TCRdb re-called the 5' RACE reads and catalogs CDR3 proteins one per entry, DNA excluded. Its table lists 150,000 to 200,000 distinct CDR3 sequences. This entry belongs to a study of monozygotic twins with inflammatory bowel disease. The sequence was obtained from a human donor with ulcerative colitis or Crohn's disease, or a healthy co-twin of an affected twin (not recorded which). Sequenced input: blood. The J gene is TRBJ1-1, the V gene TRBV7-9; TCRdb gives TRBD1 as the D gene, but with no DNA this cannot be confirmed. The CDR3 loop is CASSPREGGRTEAFF.